This T cell receptor (beta chain) derives from a study of blood T cells in healthy people across ages. Alongside a J-beta primer mix, a sample-barcoded 5' primer served in a second PCR lasting roughly 7 to 11 cycles. Tagging of each cDNA molecule was performed by a template-switch adaptor with 12 random nucleotides. Each CDR3 protein gets one entry after TCRdb re-called the 5' RACE reads with MiXCR. The sample has about 680,000 distinct CDR3 sequences, over 45% seen once; the top ten hold about 32%. This sequence was found in a woman aged 55-69 years in good health. Material: blood.

The CDR3 reads CASSLPSAGLGHHNEQFF. The CDR3 DNA sequence: TGTGCCAGCAGTTTACCTTCCGCCGGGCTCGGACACCACAATGAGCAGTTCTTC. The chain is built from TRBV28 and TRBJ2-1, with D tentatively TRBD1 (5 bases). CDR3 size: 18 residues. Trimming removed 2 bases from V and 5 bases from J, with 22 bases in between. Germline V gene sequence: CDR1 MDHEN, CDR2 SYDVKM.